This TCR beta chain was observed in a study of blood T cell repertoires in COVID-19. Study information: PBMCs, B-cell-depleted T cells, or T cells provided the cDNA or gDNA that made up the material.

What the recovered Cohort 3 donors had was two negative PCRs, clearance, or symptom resolution. Germline V gene lookup returns CDR1 SGDLS and CDR2 YYNGEE. CDR3 length: 16 amino acids. The J segment lost 12 bases and the V segment lost 2 bases, leaving 16 bases of the junction unmatched. TCRdb's copy holds only in-frame clones and misses some; the assay was immunoSEQ multiplex PCR. The sample shows a few hundred thousand clones, about 87% of them seen only once. V is TRBV9 and J is TRBJ2-1, with 8 bases identical to TRBD1. The sequencing sample was made of PBMCs or T cells enriched from blood (not recorded which). The receptor's source is a man aged 25 to 45 who had recovered from COVID-19. CDR3 region: CASSVKTGASFSGQFF. The CDR3 bases are TGTGCCAGCAGCGTGAAGACAGGGGCTTCATTCTCAGGGCAGTTCTTC.